This T cell receptor (beta chain) was found in a study of blood T cell repertoires in COVID-19. Study context: The United States, Italy and Spain were the sources of the acute and convalescent COVID-19 samples.

In the study's own analysis: By means of reference gene primer amplification, nucleated cell counts were estimated. TCRdb's copy holds only in-frame clones and misses some; the assay was immunoSEQ multiplex PCR. The V and J calls and the clone size are those of that table, but D and trimming were determined from the DNA. The sample lists 150,000 to 200,000 clones, over 85% seen once, with roughly a sixth in the top ten. The source is a man between 60 and 75 years old with active or convalescent COVID-19. The sequencing input was peripheral blood.

The CDR3 coding sequence is TGCGCCAGCCGAAGGGGGCAAGGCGAGCAGTACTTC. Translated: CASRRGQGEQYF. The V call is TRBV5-1, the J call TRBJ2-7; 7 nucleotides align to TRBD1. Unmatched junction bases numbered 7, after V lost 7 bases and J lost 6 bases. CDR1 and CDR2 (germline): SGHRS, YFSETQ. The CDR3 totals 12 residues.